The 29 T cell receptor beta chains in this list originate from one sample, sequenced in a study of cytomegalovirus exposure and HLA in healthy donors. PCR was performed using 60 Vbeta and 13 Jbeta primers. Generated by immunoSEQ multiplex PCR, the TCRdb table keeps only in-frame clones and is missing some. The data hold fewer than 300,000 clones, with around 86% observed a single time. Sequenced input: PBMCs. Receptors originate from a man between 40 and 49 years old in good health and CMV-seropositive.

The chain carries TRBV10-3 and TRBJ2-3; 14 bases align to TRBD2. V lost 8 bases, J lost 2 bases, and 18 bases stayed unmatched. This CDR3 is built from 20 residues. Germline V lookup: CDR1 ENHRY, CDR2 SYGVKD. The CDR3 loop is CAIGFAEEPGLAGDTDTQYF. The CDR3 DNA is TGTGCCATCGGTTTTGCGGAAGAACCGGGACTAGCGGGAGACACAGATACGCAGTATTTT.

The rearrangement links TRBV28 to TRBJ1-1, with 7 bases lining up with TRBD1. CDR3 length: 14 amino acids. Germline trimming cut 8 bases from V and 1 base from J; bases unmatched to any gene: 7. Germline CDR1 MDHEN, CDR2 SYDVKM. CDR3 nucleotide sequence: TGTGCCAGCCAACAAGGGGGCACGAACACTGAAGCTTTCTTT. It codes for CASQQGGTNTEAFF.

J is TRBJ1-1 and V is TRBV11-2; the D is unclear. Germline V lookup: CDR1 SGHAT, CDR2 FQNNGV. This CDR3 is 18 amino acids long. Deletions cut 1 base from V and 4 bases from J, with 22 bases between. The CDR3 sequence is CASSLGAVVFRGVTEAFF. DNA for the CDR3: TGTGCCAGCAGCTTAGGGGCGGTTGTGTTCCGCGGGGTCACTGAAGCTTTCTTT.

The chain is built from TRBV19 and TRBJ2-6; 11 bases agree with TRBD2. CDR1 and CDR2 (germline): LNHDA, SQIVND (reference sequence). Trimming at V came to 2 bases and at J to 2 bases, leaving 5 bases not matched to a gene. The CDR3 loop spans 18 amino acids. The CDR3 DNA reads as TGTGCCAGTAGTATATTAACTAGCGGGAGAACTGGGGCCAACGTCCTGACTTTC. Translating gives CASSILTSGRTGANVLTF.

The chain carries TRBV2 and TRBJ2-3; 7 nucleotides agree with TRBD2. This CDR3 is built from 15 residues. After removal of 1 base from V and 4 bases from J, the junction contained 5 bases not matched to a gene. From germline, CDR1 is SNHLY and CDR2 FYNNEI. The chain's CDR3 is CASSEVSGIADTQYF. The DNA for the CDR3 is TGTGCCAGCAGTGAAGTGAGCGGGATCGCAGATACGCAGTATTTT.

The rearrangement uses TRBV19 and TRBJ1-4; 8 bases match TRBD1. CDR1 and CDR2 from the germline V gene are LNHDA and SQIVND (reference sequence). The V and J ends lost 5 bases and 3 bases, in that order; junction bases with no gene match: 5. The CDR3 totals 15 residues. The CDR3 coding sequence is TGTGCCAGTAGTGTCCGACAGGGGCCTAATGAAAAACTGTTTTTT. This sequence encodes CASSVRQGPNEKLFF.

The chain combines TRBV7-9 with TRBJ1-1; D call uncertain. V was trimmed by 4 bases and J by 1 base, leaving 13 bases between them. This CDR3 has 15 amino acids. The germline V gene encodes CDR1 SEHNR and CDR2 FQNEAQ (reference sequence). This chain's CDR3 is CASSSAQEPNTEAFF. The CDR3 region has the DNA TGTGCCAGCAGCTCCGCCCAGGAACCGAACACTGAAGCTTTCTTT.

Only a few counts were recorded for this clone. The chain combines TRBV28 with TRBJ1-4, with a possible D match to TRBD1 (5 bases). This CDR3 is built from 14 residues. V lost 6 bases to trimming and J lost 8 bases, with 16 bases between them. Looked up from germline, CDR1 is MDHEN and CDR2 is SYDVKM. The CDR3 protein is CASSSGQRREKLFF. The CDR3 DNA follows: TGTGCCAGCAGCTCAGGGCAGAGACGGGAAAAACTGTTTTTT.

The CDR3 bases are TGTGCCAGCGGGACAGGGGGCGATGAGCAGTTCTTC. Translating it yields CASGTGGDEQFF. V is TRBV28 and J is TRBJ2-1, with 12 bases aligning to TRBD1. V was clipped by 8 bases and J by 8 bases; unmatched bases: 1. Germline V gene sequence: CDR1 MDHEN, CDR2 SYDVKM. The CDR3 sequence is 12 residues long.

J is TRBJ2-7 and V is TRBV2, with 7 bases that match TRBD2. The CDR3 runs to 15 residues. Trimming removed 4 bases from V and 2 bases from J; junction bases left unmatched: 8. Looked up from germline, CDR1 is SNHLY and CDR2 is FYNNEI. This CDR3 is CASSVRASGTYEQYF. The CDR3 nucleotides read TGTGCCAGCAGTGTTAGGGCTAGCGGCACCTACGAGCAGTACTTC.

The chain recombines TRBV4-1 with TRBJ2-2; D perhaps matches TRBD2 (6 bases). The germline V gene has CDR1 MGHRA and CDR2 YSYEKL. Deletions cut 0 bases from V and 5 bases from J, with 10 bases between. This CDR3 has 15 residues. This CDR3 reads CASSQDGGYTGELFF. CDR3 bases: TGCGCCAGCAGCCAAGACGGGGGTTATACCGGGGAGCTGTTTTTT.

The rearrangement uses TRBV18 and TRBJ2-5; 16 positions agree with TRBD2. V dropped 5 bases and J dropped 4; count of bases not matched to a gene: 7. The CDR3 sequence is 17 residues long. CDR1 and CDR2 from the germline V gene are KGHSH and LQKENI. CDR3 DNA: TGTGCCAGCTCATCGGGACTAGCGGGAGGGCCGGGAGAGACCCAGTACTTC. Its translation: CASSSGLAGGPGETQYF.

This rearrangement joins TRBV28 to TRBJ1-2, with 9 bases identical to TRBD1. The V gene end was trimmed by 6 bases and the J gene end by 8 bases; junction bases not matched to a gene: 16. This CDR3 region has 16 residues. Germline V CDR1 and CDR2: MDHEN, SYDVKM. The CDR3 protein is CASRAATGTGPYGYTF. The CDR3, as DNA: TGTGCCAGCAGGGCGGCCACCGGGACAGGGCCATACGGCTACACCTTC.

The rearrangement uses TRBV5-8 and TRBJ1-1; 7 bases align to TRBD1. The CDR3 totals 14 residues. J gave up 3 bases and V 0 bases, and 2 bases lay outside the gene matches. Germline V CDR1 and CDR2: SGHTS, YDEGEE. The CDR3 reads CASSLGQGHTEAFF. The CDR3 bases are TGTGCCAGCAGCTTGGGACAGGGACACACTGAAGCTTTCTTT.

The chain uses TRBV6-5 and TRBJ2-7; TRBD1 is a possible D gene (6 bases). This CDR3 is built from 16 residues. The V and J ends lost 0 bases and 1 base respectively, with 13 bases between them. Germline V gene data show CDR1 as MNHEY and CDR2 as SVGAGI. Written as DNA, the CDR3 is TGTGCCAGCAGTTACTCTTCGGACAGTCCTTCCTACGAGCAGTACTTC. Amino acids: CASSYSSDSPSYEQYF.

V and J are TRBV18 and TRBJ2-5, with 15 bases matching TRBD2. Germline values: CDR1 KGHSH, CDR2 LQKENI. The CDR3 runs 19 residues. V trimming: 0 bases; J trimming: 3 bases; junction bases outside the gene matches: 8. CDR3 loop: CASSPPLTGLAGGEETQYF. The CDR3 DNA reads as TGTGCCAGCTCACCACCCTTAACGGGACTAGCGGGAGGAGAAGAGACCCAGTACTTC.

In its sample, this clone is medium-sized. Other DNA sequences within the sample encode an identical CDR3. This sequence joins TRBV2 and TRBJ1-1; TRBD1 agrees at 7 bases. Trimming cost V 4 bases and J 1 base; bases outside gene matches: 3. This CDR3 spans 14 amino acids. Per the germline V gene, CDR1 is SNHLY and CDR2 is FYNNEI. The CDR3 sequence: CASSGGQQNTEAFF. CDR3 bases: TGTGCCAGCAGTGGGGGACAGCAGAACACTGAAGCTTTCTTT.

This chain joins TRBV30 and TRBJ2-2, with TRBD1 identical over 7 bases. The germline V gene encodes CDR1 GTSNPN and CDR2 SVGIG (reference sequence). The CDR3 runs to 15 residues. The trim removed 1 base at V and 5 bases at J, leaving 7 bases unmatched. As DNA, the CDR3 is TGTGCCTGGAGTGGTGACAGGGTAGAAACCGGGGAGCTGTTTTTT. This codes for CAWSGDRVETGELFF.

The DNA of the CDR3 is TGTGCCAGCAGCACGGGTCGCCGCGGGAGCTCCTACGAGCAGTACTTC. It is translated as CASSTGRRGSSYEQYF. The chain carries TRBV28 and TRBJ2-7; 7 positions agree with TRBD2. The CDR3 sequence is 16 residues long. V gave up 6 bases and J gave up 0 bases; unmatched junction bases: 11. Germline V gene sequence: CDR1 MDHEN, CDR2 SYDVKM. The entire variable domain, with the rest obtained from reference TRBV28 and TRBJ2-7, is as follows: DVKVTQSSRYLVKRTGEKVFLECVQDMDHENMFWYRQDPGLGLRLIYFSYDVKMKEKGDIPEGYSVSREKKERFSLILESASTNQTSMYLCASSTGRRGSSYEQYFGPGTRLTVT.

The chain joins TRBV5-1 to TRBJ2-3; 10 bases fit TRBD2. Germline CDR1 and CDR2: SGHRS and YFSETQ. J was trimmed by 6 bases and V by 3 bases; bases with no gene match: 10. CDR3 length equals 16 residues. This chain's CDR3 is CASSSSGSGRRDTQYF. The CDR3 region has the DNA TGCGCCAGCAGCTCGTCGGGTAGCGGGAGGCGGGATACGCAGTATTTT.

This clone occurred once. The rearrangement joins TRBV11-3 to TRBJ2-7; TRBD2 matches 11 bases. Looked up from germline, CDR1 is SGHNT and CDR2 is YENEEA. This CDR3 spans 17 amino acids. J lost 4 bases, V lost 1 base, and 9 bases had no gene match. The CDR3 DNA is TGTGCCAGCAGCTTAGGGGGCCTAGCGGGAGGACCTTACGAGCAGTACTTC. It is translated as CASSLGGLAGGPYEQYF.

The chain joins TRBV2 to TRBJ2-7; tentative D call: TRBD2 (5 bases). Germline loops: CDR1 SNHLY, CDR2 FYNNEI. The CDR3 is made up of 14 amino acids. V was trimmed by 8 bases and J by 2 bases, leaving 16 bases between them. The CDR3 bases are TGTGCCAGCGTACTTCTGGACTTACCCTACGAGCAGTACTTC. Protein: CASVLLDLPYEQYF.

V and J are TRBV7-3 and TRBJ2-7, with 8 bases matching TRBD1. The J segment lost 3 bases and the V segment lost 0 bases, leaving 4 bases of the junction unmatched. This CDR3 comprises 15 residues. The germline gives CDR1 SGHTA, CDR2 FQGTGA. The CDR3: CASSLTYGTGYEQYF. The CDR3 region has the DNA TGTGCCAGCAGCTTAACGTATGGGACAGGCTACGAGCAGTACTTC.

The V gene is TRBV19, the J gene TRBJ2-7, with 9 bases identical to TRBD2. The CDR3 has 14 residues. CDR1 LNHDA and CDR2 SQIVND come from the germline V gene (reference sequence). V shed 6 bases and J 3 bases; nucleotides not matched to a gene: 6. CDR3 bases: TGTGCCAGTAGATGGGCGGGAGGGGACTACGAGCAGTACTTC. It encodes CASRWAGGDYEQYF.

The CDR3 reads CASRMGRGGGGQYF. In DNA form, the CDR3 reads TGTGCCAGCAGGATGGGCAGGGGTGGTGGCGGGCAGTACTTC. The J gene is TRBJ2-7, the V gene TRBV6-5; maybe TRBD1 (6 bases). This CDR3 has 14 residues. Germline loops: CDR1 MNHEY, CDR2 SVGAGI. With 6 bases removed from V and 9 bases from J, the gap between germline ends came to 21 bases.

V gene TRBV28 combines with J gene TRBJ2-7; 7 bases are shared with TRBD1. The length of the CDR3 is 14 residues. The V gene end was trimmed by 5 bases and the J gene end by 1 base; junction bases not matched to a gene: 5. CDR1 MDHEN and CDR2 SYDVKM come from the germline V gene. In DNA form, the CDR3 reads TGTGCCAGCAGTAGGACAGGAGATTCCTACGAGCAGTACTTC. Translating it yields CASSRTGDSYEQYF.

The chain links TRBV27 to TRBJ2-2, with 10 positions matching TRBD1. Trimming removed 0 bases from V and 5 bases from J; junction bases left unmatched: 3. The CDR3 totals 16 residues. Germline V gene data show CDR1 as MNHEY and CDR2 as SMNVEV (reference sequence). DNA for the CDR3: TGTGCCAGCAGTTTATCCCGGACAGGGGGTACCGGGGAGCTGTTTTTT. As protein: CASSLSRTGGTGELFF.

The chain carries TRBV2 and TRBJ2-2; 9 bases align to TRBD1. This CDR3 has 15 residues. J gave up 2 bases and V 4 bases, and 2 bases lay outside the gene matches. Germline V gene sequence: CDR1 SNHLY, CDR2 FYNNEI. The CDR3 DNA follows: TGTGCCAGCAGTGTGGACAGGGGAAACACCGGGGAGCTGTTTTTT. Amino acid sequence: CASSVDRGNTGELFF.

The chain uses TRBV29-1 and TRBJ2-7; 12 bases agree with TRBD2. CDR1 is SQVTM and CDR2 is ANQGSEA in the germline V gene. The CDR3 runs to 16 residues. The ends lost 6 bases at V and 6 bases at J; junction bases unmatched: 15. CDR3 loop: CSVHPSGRAEVGEQYF. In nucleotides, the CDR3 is TGCAGCGTGCATCCTAGCGGGAGGGCGGAGGTGGGCGAGCAGTACTTC.